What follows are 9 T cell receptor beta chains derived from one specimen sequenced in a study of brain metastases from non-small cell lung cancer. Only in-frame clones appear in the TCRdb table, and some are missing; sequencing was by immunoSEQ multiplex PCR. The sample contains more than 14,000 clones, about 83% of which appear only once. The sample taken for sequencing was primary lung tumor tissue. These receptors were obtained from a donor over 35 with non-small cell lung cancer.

CDR3 DNA: TGTGCCAGCAGCCTGATGGGGAACACCGGGGAGCTGTTTTTT. It encodes CASSLMGNTGELFF. The chain joins TRBV7-9 to TRBJ2-2; no definite D call. Germline CDR1 and CDR2: SEHNR and FQNEAQ (reference sequence). The CDR3 has 14 amino acids. Trimming left V 5 bases short and J 1 base short, with 8 bases between.

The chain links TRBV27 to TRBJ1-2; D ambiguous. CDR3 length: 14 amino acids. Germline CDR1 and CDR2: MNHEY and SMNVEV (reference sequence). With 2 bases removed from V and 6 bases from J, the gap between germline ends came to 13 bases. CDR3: CASSLKGRRDGYTF. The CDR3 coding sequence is TGTGCCAGCAGTTTAAAGGGTCGTCGGGATGGCTACACCTTC.

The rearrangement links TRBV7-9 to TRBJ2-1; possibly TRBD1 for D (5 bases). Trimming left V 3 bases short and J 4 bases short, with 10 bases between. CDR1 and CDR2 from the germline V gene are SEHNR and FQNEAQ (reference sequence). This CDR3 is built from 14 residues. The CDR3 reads CASSFNPGYNEQFF. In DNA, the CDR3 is TGTGCCAGCAGCTTCAACCCAGGGTACAATGAGCAGTTCTTC.

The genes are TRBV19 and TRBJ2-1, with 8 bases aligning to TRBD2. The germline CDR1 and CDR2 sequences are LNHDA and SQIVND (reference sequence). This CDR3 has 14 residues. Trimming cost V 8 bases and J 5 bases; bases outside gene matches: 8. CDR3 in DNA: TGTGCCAGTCGGGGGGGCTTCCTTAACAATGAGCAGTTCTTC. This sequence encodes CASRGGFLNNEQFF.

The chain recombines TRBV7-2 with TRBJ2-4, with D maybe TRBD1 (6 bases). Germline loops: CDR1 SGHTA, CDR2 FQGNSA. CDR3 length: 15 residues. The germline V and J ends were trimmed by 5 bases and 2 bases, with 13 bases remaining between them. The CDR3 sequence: CASSPERGTKNIQYF. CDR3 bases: TGTGCCAGCAGCCCGGAGAGGGGGACCAAAAACATTCAGTACTTC.

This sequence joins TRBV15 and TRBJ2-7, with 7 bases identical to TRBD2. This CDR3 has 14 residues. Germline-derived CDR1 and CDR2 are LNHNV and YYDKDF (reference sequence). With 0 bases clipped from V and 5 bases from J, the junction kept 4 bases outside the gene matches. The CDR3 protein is CATSRDREADEQYF. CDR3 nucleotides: TGTGCCACCAGCAGAGACCGGGAGGCGGACGAGCAGTACTTC.

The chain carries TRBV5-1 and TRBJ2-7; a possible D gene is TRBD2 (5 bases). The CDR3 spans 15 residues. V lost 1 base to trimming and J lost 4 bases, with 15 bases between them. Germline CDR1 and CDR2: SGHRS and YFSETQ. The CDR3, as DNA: TGCGCCAGCAGCTTGAACCCTAGCCCTTTGTACGAGCAGTACGTC. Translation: CASSLNPSPLYEQYV.

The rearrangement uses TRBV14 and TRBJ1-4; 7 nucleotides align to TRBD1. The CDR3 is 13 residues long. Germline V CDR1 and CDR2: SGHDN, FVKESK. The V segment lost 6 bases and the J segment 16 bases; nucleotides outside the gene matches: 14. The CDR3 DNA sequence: TGTGCCAGCAGTAAGGGACAGAATACTATCGGGTTTTTT. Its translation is CASSKGQNTIGFF. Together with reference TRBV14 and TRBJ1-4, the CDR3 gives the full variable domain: EAGVTQFPSHSVIEKGQTVTLRCDPISGHDNLYWYRRVMGKEIKFLLHFVKESKQDESGMPNNRFLAERTGGTYSTLKVQPAELEDSGVYFCASSKGQNTIGFFGSGTQLSVL.

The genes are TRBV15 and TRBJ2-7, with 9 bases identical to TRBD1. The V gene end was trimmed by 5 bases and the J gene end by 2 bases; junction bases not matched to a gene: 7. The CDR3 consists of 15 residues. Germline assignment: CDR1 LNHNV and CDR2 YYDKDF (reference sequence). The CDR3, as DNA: TGTGCCACCAGCCTAGACAGGGGGGGGGCCTACGAGCAGTACTTC. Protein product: CATSLDRGGAYEQYF. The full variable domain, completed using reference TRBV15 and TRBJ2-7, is DAMVIQNPRYQVTQFGKPVTLSCSQTLNHNVMYWYQQKSSQAPKLLFHYYDKDFNNEADTPDNFQSRRPNTSFCFLDIRSPGLGDTAMYLCATSLDRGGAYEQYFGPGTRLTVT.